This T cell receptor beta chain originates from a study of post-analysis software for immune sequencing data. Study results and limitations: Normalized Chao1 diversity was significantly lower in multiple sclerosis patients than in controls. Pronounced co-clustering by F measure was evident among identically batched samples. Higher frequency in patients than in controls was seen for five TRBV segments, with TRBV5-6, TRBV5-1 and TRBV20-1 among them.

Unique molecular identifiers were built into the TCR beta cDNA libraries. cDNA molecules numbering about 480,000 came from roughly 1 to 10 million T cells. TCRdb used MiXCR to reprocess the PCR reads, holding one entry per CDR3 protein. The table includes hundreds of thousands of distinct CDR3 sequences, nearly 45% detected once. Regarding this clonotype: Its antigen is still unknown. An end of the junction does not agree with germline; a read error may underlie this.

The CDR3 sequence is 14 residues long. Sequences were obtained from blood. This TCR derives from a girl under 18 with multiple sclerosis. This sequence joins TRBV12-3 or TRBV12-4 and TRBJ2-7; no reliable D call. CDR3 sequence: CAGSQDGTSYEQYF. The CDR3 region has the DNA TGTGCCGGCAGCCAGGACGGTACCTCCTACGAGCAGTACTTC.